These 23 T cell receptor beta chains came from one sample sequenced in a study of T cell responses to AZD1222 COVID-19 vaccine. Sequenced by immunoSEQ multiplex PCR; TCRdb stores in-frame clones only, minus some. The profile shows about 84,000 clones, 70% to 90% of them singletons. The specimen was peripheral blood, collected 28 days after the second AZD1222 dose. Every receptor here comes from an adult who received the AZD1222 COVID-19 vaccine.

The rearrangement uses TRBV18 and TRBJ2-7; D may match TRBD1 or TRBD2 (5 bases each). With 2 bases removed from V and 2 bases from J, the gap between germline ends came to 10 bases. Germline loops: CDR1 KGHSH, CDR2 LQKENI. The CDR3 has 14 residues. This chain's CDR3 is CASSPYLGAYEQYV. In nucleotides, the CDR3 is TGTGCCAGCTCACCATACTTGGGGGCCTACGAGCAGTACGTC.

By sample share, this clone is medium-sized. The rearrangement uses TRBV5-1 and TRBJ1-1; D not resolved. Germline CDR1 SGHRS, CDR2 YFSETQ. Trimming shortened V by 3 bases and J by 4 bases, and 10 bases separated the two germline ends. The CDR3 is 13 amino acids. DNA of the CDR3: TGCGCCAGCAGCTCAGAACGGGGCACTGAAGCTTTCTTT. As protein: CASSSERGTEAFF.

The V and J genes are TRBV7-2 and TRBJ1-2; D unresolved. The germline gives CDR1 SGHTA, CDR2 FQGNSA. The CDR3 sequence is 13 residues long. Trimming left V 1 base short and J 4 bases short, with 7 bases between. This CDR3 reads CASSLGGSYGYTF. CDR3 DNA: TGTGCCAGCAGCTTAGGAGGCAGCTATGGCTACACCTTC.

The CDR3 loop reads CATSDPTGARTGELFF. CDR3 DNA sequence: TGTGCCACCAGTGATCCCACGGGAGCGCGGACCGGGGAGCTGTTTTTT. The V and J genes are TRBV24-1 and TRBJ2-2, with D possibly TRBD2 on 6 matching bases. V was cut by 3 bases and J by 5 bases, with 15 bases left in between. Germline V gene lookup returns CDR1 KGHDR and CDR2 SFDVKD. There are 16 residues in the CDR3.

The rearrangement links TRBV9 to TRBJ2-1, with 7 bases matching TRBD2. Trimming took 4 bases from V and 0 from J; bases not matched to a gene: 4. The CDR3 is 15 amino acids. Germline CDR1 and CDR2: SGDLS and YYNGEE. In DNA, the CDR3 is TGTGCCAGCAGCTCTAGCGGAGTCTCCTACAATGAGCAGTTCTTC. Its translation is CASSSSGVSYNEQFF. Using reference TRBV9 and TRBJ2-1 for the parts outside the CDR3, the full variable domain is DSGVTQTPKHLITATGQRVTLRCSPRSGDLSVYWYQQSLDQGLQFLIQYYNGEERAKGNILERFSAQQFPDLHSELNLSSLELGDSALYFCASSSSGVSYNEQFFGPGTRLTVL.

This clone was seen a handful of times. The genes are TRBV4-3 and TRBJ1-2, with 9 bases aligning to TRBD1. The CDR3 covers 15 residues. The germline CDR1 and CDR2 sequences are LGHNA and YSLEER. The trim removed 2 bases at V and 7 bases at J, leaving 8 bases unmatched. The CDR3 loop is CASSQPGTGGAGYTF. The CDR3 region has the DNA TGCGCCAGCAGCCAACCCGGAACAGGGGGCGCTGGCTACACCTTC.

The chain employs TRBV18 and TRBJ1-1; 7 bases line up with TRBD1. After removal of 2 bases from V and 5 bases from J, the junction contained 11 bases not matched to a gene. The CDR3 has 16 residues. Germline CDR1 reads KGHSH; CDR2 reads LQKENI. CDR3: CASSPSGRGRGTEAFF. In DNA form, the CDR3 reads TGTGCCAGCTCACCATCGGGAAGGGGGCGAGGGACTGAAGCTTTCTTT. The entire variable domain, with the rest obtained from reference TRBV18 and TRBJ1-1, is as follows: NAGVMQNPRHLVRRRGQEARLRCSPMKGHSHVYWYRQLPEEGLKFMVYLQKENIIDESGMPKERFSAEFPKEGPSILRIQQVVRGDSAAYFCASSPSGRGRGTEAFFGQGTRLTVV.

The chain couples TRBV3-1 (or the pseudogene TRBV3-2) to TRBJ2-2; weak D call: TRBD2 (7 bases). Trimming removed 3 bases at V and 6 bases at J, with 23 bases between. The CDR3 is 18 residues long. Germline CDR1 reads LGHDT; CDR2 reads YNNKEL (reference sequence). The CDR3 sequence: CASSQYQGGVRIAGELFF. The CDR3 DNA reads TGTGCCAGCAGCCAGTACCAAGGGGGGGTTCGTATCGCCGGGGAGCTGTTTTTT.

The chain carries TRBV27 and TRBJ1-2; D is unresolved. The length of the CDR3 is 13 residues. Germline assignment: CDR1 MNHEY and CDR2 SMNVEV (reference sequence). Trimming pared 3 bases from V and 6 bases from J, leaving 11 bases between. The CDR3 sequence is CASSFLGMDGYTF. The CDR3 DNA sequence: TGTGCCAGCAGTTTCCTGGGGATGGATGGCTACACCTTC.

The chain is built from TRBV19 and TRBJ1-4; D perhaps matches TRBD1 (5 bases). The CDR3 length is 19 residues. Per germline, CDR1 LNHDA and CDR2 SQIVND (reference sequence). Trimming shortened V by 2 bases and J by 3 bases, and 22 bases separated the two germline ends. In DNA, the CDR3 is TGTGCCAGTAGTATATCGGGGCTTTATAGCCAAAGGGCTAATGAAAAACTGTTTTTT. Translated: CASSISGLYSQRANEKLFF.

The rearrangement uses TRBV19 and TRBJ1-1, with D perhaps TRBD1 (6 bases). This CDR3 is 14 amino acids long. The germline V and J ends were trimmed by 6 bases and 4 bases, with 15 bases remaining between them. Germline V gene sequence: CDR1 LNHDA, CDR2 SQIVND (reference sequence). In nucleotides, the CDR3 is TGTGCCAGTAGCGTATGGGGGGCGAGCACTGAAGCTTTCTTT. Translated: CASSVWGASTEAFF.

This clone has only a few counts. The V gene is TRBV5-1, the J gene TRBJ1-6; the D gene is possibly TRBD1 (5 bases). CDR1 and CDR2 (germline): SGHRS, YFSETQ. The CDR3 runs 15 residues. Trimming took 0 bases from V and 7 from J, leaving 11 bases between them. DNA of the CDR3: TGCGCCAGCAGCTTGGTTGCAGGGATCAATTCACCCCTCCACTTT. Translation gives CASSLVAGINSPLHF.

This clone has just a few counts. This chain joins TRBV19 and TRBJ1-5; possibly TRBD1 for D (6 bases). The CDR3 is made up of 15 amino acids. Germline CDR1 LNHDA, CDR2 SQIVND (reference sequence). The germline V and J ends were trimmed by 6 bases and 0 bases, with 12 bases remaining between them. CDR3 coding DNA: TGTGCCAGTAGAAGACAGGTAAATAGCAATCAGCCCCAGCATTTT. Translating it yields CASRRQVNSNQPQHF.

With regard to this clone: The germline gene is not matched at one end of the junction; a read error may be the cause. The chain joins TRBV29-1 to TRBJ1-2; TRBD1 matches at 7 bases. Germline values: CDR1 SQVTM, CDR2 ANQGSEA. CDR3 length: 12 residues. The CDR3 coding sequence is TGCAGCGTTGTTGACAGGGACTATGGCTACACCTTT. Amino acids: CSVVDRDYGYTF.

V and J are TRBV2 and TRBJ2-2; a weak D match, TRBD2 (5 bases). Deletions cut 4 bases from V and 4 bases from J, with 10 bases between. This CDR3 is 14 amino acids long. Looked up from germline, CDR1 is SNHLY and CDR2 is FYNNEI. This chain's CDR3 is CASSGWERTGELFF. CDR3 in DNA: TGTGCCAGCAGTGGGTGGGAGCGCACCGGGGAGCTGTTTTTT.

The chain joins TRBV7-2 to TRBJ2-2; TRBD2 aligns across 14 bases. The trim removed 5 bases at V and 1 base at J, leaving 9 bases unmatched. From germline, CDR1 is SGHTA and CDR2 FQGNSA. The CDR3 consists of 19 residues. This CDR3 reads CASSIQGLAGVGNTGELFF. In DNA, the CDR3 is TGTGCCAGCAGCATCCAGGGACTAGCGGGAGTCGGGAACACCGGGGAGCTGTTTTTT.

This clone was picked up a small number of times. The chain is built from TRBV11-3 and TRBJ1-2; maybe TRBD1 (5 bases). Germline assignment: CDR1 SGHNT and CDR2 YENEEA. This CDR3 comprises 14 residues. V was pared by 3 bases and J by 4 bases, with 12 bases between. This CDR3 reads CASSFHRPPYGYTF. As DNA, the CDR3 is TGTGCCAGCAGCTTCCACAGGCCTCCCTATGGCTACACCTTC.

The genes are TRBV3-1 (or the pseudogene TRBV3-2) and TRBJ1-4, with D perhaps TRBD1 (5 bases). Between the trimmed V and J ends, which lost 4 bases and 0 bases, there was a span of 9 bases. Germline V gene sequence: CDR1 LGHDT, CDR2 YNNKEL (reference sequence). This CDR3 is built from 15 residues. DNA of the CDR3: TGTGCCAGCAGCCCCGGGGGAACAACTAATGAAAAACTGTTTTTT. The encoded protein is CASSPGGTTNEKLFF.

CDR3 DNA sequence: TGTGCCAGTAGTATAAGGACAGGAGACTATTCACCCCTCCACTTT. Encoded protein: CASSIRTGDYSPLHF. The chain has TRBV19 and TRBJ1-6, with 7 positions matching TRBD1. V lost 2 bases, J lost 8 bases, and 6 bases stayed unmatched. The CDR3 sequence is 15 residues long. Germline V lookup: CDR1 LNHDA, CDR2 SQIVND (reference sequence).

This chain links TRBV18 with TRBJ2-7, with 9 bases that match TRBD1. The CDR3 runs 16 residues. Germline V lookup: CDR1 KGHSH, CDR2 LQKENI. Trimming took 3 bases from V and 0 from J; bases not matched to a gene: 6. CDR3 loop: CASSPGGTGSSYEQYV. The CDR3 DNA reads TGTGCCAGCTCACCCGGAGGGACAGGGAGCTCCTACGAGCAGTACGTC.

This rearrangement joins TRBV6-6 to TRBJ2-7, with 7 bases identical to TRBD2. This CDR3 has 15 amino acids. Germline V gene sequence: CDR1 MNHNY, CDR2 SVGAGI (reference sequence). V lost 2 bases, J lost 0 bases, and 4 bases stayed unmatched. DNA of the CDR3: TGTGCCAGCAGTTACAACGGGAGGCCCTCCTACGAGCAGTACTTC. This codes for CASSYNGRPSYEQYF.

The V gene is TRBV2, the J gene TRBJ2-3; D may match TRBD1 or TRBD2 (5 bases each). This CDR3 contains 13 residues. Trimming cost V 6 bases and J 0 bases, with 7 bases left between them. The germline gives CDR1 SNHLY, CDR2 FYNNEI. CDR3 bases: TGTGCCAGCAGAGGGGACAGCACAGATACGCAGTATTTT. Translation: CASRGDSTDTQYF.

The chain joins TRBV5-1 to TRBJ2-2; D ambiguous. Trimming stripped 4 bases from V and 0 bases from J, with 10 bases between. The CDR3 contains 15 residues. Germline lookup yields CDR1 SGHRS and CDR2 YFSETQ. The CDR3 region has the DNA TGCGCCAGCAGCGGATGGACGGCGAACACCGGGGAGCTGTTTTTT. Protein: CASSGWTANTGELFF.